This T cell receptor beta chain was retrieved from a study of T-cell reconstitution after alpha-beta-depleted transplantation in children. Points from the study as a whole: From newly produced T cells came most of the T-cell counts and diversity one year after transplant. After transplant, at about two months, alpha-beta T cells were reportedly derived from several hundred expanded graft clones. Surviving recipient T cells and intrathymic progenitors accounted for some patients' high TCRbeta diversity at day 60.

Unique molecular identifiers were incorporated into the prepared TCRbeta library. TCRdb re-derived calls from the PCR reads in MiXCR, one entry per CDR3 protein. The sample includes 200,000 to 250,000 distinct CDR3 sequences, around 7.5% of them seen just once. This CDR3 has 15 residues. After removal of 5 bases from V and 4 bases from J, the junction contained 6 bases not matched to a gene. Germline V gives CDR1 DFQATT, CDR2 SNEGSKA (reference sequence). The table lists this clonotype with many counts. Antigen: not known. V is TRBV20-1 and J is TRBJ2-2; 11 bases are shared with TRBD1. The material sequenced was PBMCs, mostly from graft donor cells, taken 180 days after TCRalphabeta/CD19-depleted stem cell transplant. This receptor was obtained from a male patient aged 10 to 17 who had a stem cell transplant for acute lymphoblastic leukemia, so the T cells may come from the graft donor. The CDR3 loop reads CSALRTGGFTGELFF. CDR3 sequence (DNA): TGCAGTGCTCTCCGGACAGGGGGCTTCACCGGGGAGCTGTTTTTT.